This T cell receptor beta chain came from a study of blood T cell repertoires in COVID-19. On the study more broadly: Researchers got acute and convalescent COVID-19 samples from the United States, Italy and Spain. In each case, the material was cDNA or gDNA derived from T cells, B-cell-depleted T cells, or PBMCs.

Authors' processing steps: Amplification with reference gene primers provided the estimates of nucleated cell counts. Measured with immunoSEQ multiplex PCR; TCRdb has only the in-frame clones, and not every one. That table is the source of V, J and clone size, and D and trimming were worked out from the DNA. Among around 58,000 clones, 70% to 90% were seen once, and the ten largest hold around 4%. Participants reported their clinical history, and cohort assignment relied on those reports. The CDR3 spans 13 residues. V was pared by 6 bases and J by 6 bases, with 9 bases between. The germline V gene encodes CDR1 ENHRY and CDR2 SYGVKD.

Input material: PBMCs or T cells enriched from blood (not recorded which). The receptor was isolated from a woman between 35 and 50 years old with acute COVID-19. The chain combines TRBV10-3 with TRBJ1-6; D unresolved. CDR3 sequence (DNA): TGTGCCATCAGCCAGGAGGGTAATTCACCCCTCCACTTT. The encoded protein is CAISQEGNSPLHF.